A single TCR beta chain is shown here with its context. The data derive from a study of shared clonotypes between healthy human individuals. V was trimmed by 7 bases and J by 4 bases, leaving 22 bases between them. The CDR3 spans 16 residues. CDR1 is MDHEN and CDR2 is SYDVKM in the germline V gene. The data were produced by immunoSEQ multiplex PCR, yet TCRdb's version contains in-frame clones alone and is incomplete. The sample includes about 1 million clones, 60% to 80% of them seen just once. All donors qualified as healthy HIV-negative adults and had experienced no recent acute infections or vaccinations. From CD4+ cells came CD45RA+ naive and CD45RA-negative memory subsets.

The sequencing input was memory CD4+ T cells sorted from blood. The subset: CD45RA-negative fraction. This sequence originates from a man in his late teens or twenties in good health. V gene TRBV28 combines with J gene TRBJ1-2; D might be TRBD1 (6 bases). Written as DNA, the CDR3 is TGTGCCAGCAACACCCCAGGGGAGGCTGCCGCCTATGGCTACACCTTC. It specifies CASNTPGEAAAYGYTF.